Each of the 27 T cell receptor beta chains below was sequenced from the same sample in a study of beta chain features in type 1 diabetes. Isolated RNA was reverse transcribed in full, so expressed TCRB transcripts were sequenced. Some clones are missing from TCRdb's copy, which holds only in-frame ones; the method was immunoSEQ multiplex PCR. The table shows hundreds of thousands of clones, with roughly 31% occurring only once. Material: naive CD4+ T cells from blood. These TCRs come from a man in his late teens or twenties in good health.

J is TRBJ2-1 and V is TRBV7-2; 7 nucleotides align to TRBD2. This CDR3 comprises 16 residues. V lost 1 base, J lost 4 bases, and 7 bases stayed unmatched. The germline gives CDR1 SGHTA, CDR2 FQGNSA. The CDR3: CASSLVSASGYNEQFF. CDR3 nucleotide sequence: TGTGCCAGCAGCTTAGTATCGGCTAGCGGTTACAATGAGCAGTTCTTC.

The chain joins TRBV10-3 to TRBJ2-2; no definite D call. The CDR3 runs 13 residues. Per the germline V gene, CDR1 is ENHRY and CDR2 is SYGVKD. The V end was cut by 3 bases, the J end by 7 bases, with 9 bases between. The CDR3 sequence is CAISEGGDGELFF. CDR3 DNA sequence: TGTGCCATCAGTGAAGGTGGGGACGGGGAGCTGTTTTTT.

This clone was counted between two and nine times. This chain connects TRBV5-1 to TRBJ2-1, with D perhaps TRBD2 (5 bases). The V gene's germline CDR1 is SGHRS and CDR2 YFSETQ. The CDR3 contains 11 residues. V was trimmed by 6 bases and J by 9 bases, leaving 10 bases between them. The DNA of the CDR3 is TGCGCCAGCACTGACTACCGTGAGCAGTTCTTC. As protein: CASTDYREQFF.

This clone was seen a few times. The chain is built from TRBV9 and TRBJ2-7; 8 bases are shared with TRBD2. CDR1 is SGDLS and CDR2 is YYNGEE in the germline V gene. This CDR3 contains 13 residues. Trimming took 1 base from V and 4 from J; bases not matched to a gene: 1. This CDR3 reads CASSVSSGYEQYF. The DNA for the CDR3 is TGTGCCAGCAGCGTATCTAGCGGGTACGAGCAGTACTTC.

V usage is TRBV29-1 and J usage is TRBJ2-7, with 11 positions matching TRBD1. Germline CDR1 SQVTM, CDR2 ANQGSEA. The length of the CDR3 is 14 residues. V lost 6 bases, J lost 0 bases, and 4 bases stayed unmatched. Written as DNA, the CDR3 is TGCAGCGTCGGGACAGGGGGGAGCTCCTACGAGCAGTACTTC. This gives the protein CSVGTGGSSYEQYF.

The CDR3 DNA sequence: TGTGCCATCAGTGAGTCTAGGGGGGGCAATGAGCAGTTCTTC. It specifies CAISESRGGNEQFF. The chain links TRBV10-3 to TRBJ2-1; D might be TRBD2 (7 bases). CDR3 length equals 14 residues. Between the trimmed V and J ends, which lost 0 bases and 6 bases, there was a span of 9 bases. Germline V lookup: CDR1 ENHRY, CDR2 SYGVKD.

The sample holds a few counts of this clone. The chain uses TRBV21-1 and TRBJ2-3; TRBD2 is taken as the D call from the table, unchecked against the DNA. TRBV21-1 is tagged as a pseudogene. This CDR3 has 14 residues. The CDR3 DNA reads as TGTGCCAGCAGCATGGGAGACAGCACAGATACGCAGTATTTT. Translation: CASSMGDSTDTQYF.

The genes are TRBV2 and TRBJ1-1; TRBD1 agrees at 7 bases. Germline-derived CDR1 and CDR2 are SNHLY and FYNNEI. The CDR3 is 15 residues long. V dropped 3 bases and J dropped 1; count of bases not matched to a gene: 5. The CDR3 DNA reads TGTGCCAGCAGTGATTACAGGGGAGGGAACACTGAAGCTTTCTTT. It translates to CASSDYRGGNTEAFF. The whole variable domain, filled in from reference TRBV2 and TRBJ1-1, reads EPEVTQTPSHQVTQMGQEVILRCVPISNHLYFYWYRQILGQKVEFLVSFYNNEISEKSEIFDDQFSVERPDGSNFTLKIRSTKLEDSAMYFCASSDYRGGNTEAFFGQGTRLTVV.

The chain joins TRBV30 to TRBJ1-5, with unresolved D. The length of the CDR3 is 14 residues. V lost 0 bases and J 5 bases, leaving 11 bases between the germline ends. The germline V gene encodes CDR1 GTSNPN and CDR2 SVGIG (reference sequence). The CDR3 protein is CAWSVSDGYQPQHF. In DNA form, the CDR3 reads TGTGCCTGGAGTGTATCGGACGGTTATCAGCCCCAGCATTTT.

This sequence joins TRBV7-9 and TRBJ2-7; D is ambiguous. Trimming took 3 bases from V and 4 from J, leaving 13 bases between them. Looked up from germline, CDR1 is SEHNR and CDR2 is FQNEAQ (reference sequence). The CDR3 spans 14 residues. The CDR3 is CASSFSLVRYEQYF. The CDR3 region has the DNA TGTGCCAGCAGCTTCTCTCTGGTTCGTTACGAGCAGTACTTC.

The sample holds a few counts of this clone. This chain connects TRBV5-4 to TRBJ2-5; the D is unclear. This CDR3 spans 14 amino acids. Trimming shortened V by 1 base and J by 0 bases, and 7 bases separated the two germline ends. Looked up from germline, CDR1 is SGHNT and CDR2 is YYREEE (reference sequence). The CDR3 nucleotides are TGTGCCAGCAGCTTGATTACAGACCAAGAGACCCAGTACTTC. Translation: CASSLITDQETQYF.

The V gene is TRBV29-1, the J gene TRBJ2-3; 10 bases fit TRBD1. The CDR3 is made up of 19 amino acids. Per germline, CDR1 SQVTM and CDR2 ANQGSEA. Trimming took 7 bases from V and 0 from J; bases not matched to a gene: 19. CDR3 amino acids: CSASDPTGGFLLSTDTQYF. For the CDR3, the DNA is TGCAGCGCCTCCGACCCGACAGGGGGCTTTTTACTTAGCACAGATACGCAGTATTTT.

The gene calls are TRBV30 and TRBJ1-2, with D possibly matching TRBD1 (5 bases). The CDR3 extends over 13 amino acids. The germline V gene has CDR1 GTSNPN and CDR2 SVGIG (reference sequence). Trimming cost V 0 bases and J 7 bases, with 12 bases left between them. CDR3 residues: CAWSVRGAVGYTF. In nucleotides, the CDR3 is TGTGCCTGGAGTGTACGAGGGGCAGTTGGCTACACCTTC.

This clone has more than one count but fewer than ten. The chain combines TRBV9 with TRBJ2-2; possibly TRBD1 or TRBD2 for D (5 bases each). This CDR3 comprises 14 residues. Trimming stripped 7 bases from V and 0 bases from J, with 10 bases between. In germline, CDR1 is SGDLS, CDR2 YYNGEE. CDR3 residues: CASARGSNTGELFF. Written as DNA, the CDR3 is TGTGCCAGCGCCCGGGGCTCGAACACCGGGGAGCTGTTTTTT.

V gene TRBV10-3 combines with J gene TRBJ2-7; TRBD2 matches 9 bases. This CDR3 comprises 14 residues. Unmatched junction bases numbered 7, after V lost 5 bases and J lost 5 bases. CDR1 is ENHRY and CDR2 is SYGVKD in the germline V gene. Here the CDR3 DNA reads TGTGCCATCAGTTCAGGACTAGCGCTGAACGAGCAGTACTTC. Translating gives CAISSGLALNEQYF.

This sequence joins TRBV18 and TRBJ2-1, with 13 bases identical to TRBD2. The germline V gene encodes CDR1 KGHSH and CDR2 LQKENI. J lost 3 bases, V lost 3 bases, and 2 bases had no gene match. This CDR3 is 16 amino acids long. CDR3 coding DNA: TGTGCCAGCTCACCGGGACTAGCGGGGTACTACAATGAGCAGTTCTTC. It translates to CASSPGLAGYYNEQFF. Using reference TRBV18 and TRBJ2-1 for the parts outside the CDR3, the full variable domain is NAGVMQNPRHLVRRRGQEARLRCSPMKGHSHVYWYRQLPEEGLKFMVYLQKENIIDESGMPKERFSAEFPKEGPSILRIQQVVRGDSAAYFCASSPGLAGYYNEQFFGPGTRLTVL.

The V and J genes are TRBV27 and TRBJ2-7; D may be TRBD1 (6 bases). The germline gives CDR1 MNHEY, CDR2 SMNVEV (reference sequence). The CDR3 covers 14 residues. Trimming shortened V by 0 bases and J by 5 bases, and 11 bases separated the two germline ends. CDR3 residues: CASSLSDRLNEQYF. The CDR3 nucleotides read TGTGCCAGCAGTTTATCTGACAGGTTGAACGAGCAGTACTTC.

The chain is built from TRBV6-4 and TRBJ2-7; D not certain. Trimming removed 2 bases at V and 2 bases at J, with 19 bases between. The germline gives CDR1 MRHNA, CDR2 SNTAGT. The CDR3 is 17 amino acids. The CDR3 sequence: CASSDPEGLDAPYEQYF. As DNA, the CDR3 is TGTGCCAGCAGTGACCCGGAAGGCTTGGACGCCCCCTACGAGCAGTACTTC.

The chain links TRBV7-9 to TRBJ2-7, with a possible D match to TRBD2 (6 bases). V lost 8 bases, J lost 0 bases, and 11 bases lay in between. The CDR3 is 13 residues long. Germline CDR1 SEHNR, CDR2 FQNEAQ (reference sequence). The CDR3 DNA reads TGTGCCAGCCGGGACTTCGGCTCCTACGAGCAGTACTTC. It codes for CASRDFGSYEQYF. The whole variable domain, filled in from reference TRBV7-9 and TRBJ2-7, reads DTGVSQNPRHKITKRGQNVTFRCDPISEHNRLYWYRQTLGQGPEFLTYFQNEAQLEKSRLLSDRFSAERPKGSFSTLEIQRTEQGDSAMYLCASRDFGSYEQYFGPGTRLTVT.

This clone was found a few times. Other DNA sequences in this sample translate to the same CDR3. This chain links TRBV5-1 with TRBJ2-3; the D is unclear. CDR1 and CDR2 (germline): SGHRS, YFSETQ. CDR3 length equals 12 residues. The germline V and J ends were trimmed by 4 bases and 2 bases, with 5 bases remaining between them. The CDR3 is CASSPPTDTQYF. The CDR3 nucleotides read TGCGCCAGCAGCCCACCCACAGATACGCAGTATTTT.

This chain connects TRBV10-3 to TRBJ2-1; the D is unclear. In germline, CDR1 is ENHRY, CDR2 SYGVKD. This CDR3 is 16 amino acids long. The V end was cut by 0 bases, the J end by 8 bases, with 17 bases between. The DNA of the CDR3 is TGTGCCATCAGTGAGTCTGGGCAGCCGGTTGGGGATGAGCAGTTCTTC. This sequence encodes CAISESGQPVGDEQFF.

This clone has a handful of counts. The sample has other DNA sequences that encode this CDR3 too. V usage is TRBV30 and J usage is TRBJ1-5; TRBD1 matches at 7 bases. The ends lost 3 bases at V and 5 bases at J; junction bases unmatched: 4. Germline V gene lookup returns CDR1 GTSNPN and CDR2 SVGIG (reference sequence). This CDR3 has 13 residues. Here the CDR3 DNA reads TGTGCCTGGAGCGAAGGGGGCGATCAGCCCCAGCATTTT. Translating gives CAWSEGGDQPQHF.

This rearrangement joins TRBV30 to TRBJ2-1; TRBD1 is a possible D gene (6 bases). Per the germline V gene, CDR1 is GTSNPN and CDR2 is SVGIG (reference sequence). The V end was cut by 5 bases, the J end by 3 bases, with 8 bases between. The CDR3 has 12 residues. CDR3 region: CAWGQLYNEQFF. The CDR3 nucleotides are TGTGCCTGGGGACAGCTCTACAATGAGCAGTTCTTC.

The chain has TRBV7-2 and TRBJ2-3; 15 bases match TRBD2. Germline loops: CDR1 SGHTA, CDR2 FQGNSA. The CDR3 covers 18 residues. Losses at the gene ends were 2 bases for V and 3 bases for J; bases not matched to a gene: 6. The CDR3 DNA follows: TGTGCCAGCAGCTTACATCGGACTAGCGGGAGGGCGACAGATACGCAGTATTTT. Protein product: CASSLHRTSGRATDTQYF.

The CDR3: CSVFRAGGRQETQYF. CDR3 bases: TGCAGCGTTTTTCGGGCGGGAGGGCGGCAAGAGACCCAGTACTTC. V usage is TRBV29-1 and J usage is TRBJ2-5; 9 bases align to TRBD2. The CDR3 totals 15 residues. Looked up from germline, CDR1 is SQVTM and CDR2 is ANQGSEA. J was trimmed by 2 bases and V by 5 bases; bases with no gene match: 9.

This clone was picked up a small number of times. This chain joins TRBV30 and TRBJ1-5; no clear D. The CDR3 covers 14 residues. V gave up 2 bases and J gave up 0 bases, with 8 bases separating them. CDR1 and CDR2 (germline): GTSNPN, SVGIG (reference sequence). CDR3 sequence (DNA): TGTGCCTGGAGTTTCAGTTATAGCAATCAGCCCCAGCATTTT. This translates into CAWSFSYSNQPQHF.

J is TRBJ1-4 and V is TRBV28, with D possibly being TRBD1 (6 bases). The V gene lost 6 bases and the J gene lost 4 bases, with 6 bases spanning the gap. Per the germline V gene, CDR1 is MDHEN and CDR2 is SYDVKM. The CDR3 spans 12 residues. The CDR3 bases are TGTGCCAGCAGACAGGGTAATGAAAAACTGTTTTTT. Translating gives CASRQGNEKLFF.